Listed here are 8 T cell receptor beta chains from one sample, sequenced in a study of CD8 T cells in ankylosing spondylitis. TCRdb passed the 5' RACE reads through MiXCR, listing each CDR3 protein once. The sample has about 150,000 distinct CDR3 sequences, 30% to 35% seen once. The sequenced sample was synovial fluid, either unsorted or a sorted T cell fraction (not recorded which). These receptors originate from a male donor with ankylosing spondylitis.

This clonotype was seen more than once but under ten times. The rearrangement joins TRBV20-1 to TRBJ2-7, with 8 bases matching TRBD2. Germline CDR1 reads DFQATT; CDR2 reads SNEGSKA (reference sequence). This CDR3 has 17 amino acids. V lost 0 bases, J lost 1 base, and 11 bases stayed unmatched. CDR3 residues: CSARDVERREVSYEQYF. The DNA for the CDR3 is TGCAGTGCTAGAGATGTGGAAAGGCGGGAGGTATCCTACGAGCAGTACTTC.

The CDR3 is CASSFGASSGRTGELFF. CDR3 nucleotides: TGTGCCAGCAGCTTCGGAGCCTCTAGCGGAAGGACCGGGGAGCTGTTTTTT. This chain uses TRBV7-2 with TRBJ2-2; 7 nucleotides match TRBD2. V lost 3 bases to trimming and J lost 5 bases; unmatched junction nucleotides: 12. CDR3 length: 17 amino acids. CDR1 is SGHTA and CDR2 is FQGNSA in the germline V gene.

The genes are TRBV6-5 and TRBJ1-2; 8 nucleotides match TRBD1. Germline CDR1 reads MNHEY; CDR2 reads SVGAGI. The J segment lost 3 bases and the V segment lost 4 bases, leaving 7 bases of the junction unmatched. This CDR3 spans 15 amino acids. CDR3 loop: CASSSPPTGDYGYTF. In DNA, the CDR3 is TGTGCCAGCAGTTCCCCCCCGACAGGGGACTATGGCTACACCTTC.

The chain has TRBV20-1 and TRBJ1-2; no reliable D call. Germline V lookup: CDR1 DFQATT, CDR2 SNEGSKA (reference sequence). The CDR3 length is 12 residues. V was cut by 1 base and J by 8 bases, with 11 bases left in between. CDR3: CSARGETGGYTF. CDR3 in DNA: TGCAGTGCTAGAGGGGAAACGGGCGGCTACACCTTC.

The gene calls are TRBV4-1 and TRBJ2-7; the D gene is possibly TRBD1 (5 bases). The CDR3 has 14 residues. V was clipped by 0 bases and J by 6 bases, with 12 bases between them. Germline CDR1 MGHRA, CDR2 YSYEKL. The CDR3 bases are TGCGCCAGCAGCCAAGATCGGACACCCGCCGAGCAGTACTTC. This codes for CASSQDRTPAEQYF.

This clonotype was detected once. V and J are TRBV20-1 and TRBJ1-4, with D tentatively TRBD1 (5 bases). There are 14 residues in the CDR3. CDR1 DFQATT and CDR2 SNEGSKA come from the germline V gene (reference sequence). V lost 4 bases to trimming and J lost 8 bases, with 17 bases between them. The CDR3 nucleotides are TGCAGTGCTACTCGGAGGGACTACGAAGAAAAACTGTTTTTT. It yields the protein CSATRRDYEEKLFF.

V and J are TRBV3-1 and TRBJ1-1; 7 bases match TRBD1. After removal of 2 bases from V and 1 base from J, the junction contained 4 bases not matched to a gene. Germline lookup yields CDR1 LGHDT and CDR2 YNNKEL (reference sequence). The CDR3 extends over 15 amino acids. The CDR3 is CASSQPQGGNTEAFF. CDR3 in DNA: TGTGCCAGCAGCCAACCCCAGGGGGGGAACACTGAAGCTTTCTTT.

This clonotype showed up just once. The chain has TRBV10-3 and TRBJ2-7; TRBD1 aligns across 8 bases. Per germline, CDR1 ENHRY and CDR2 SYGVKD. J gave up 0 bases and V 0 bases, and 4 bases lay outside the gene matches. The CDR3 loop spans 16 amino acids. The CDR3 bases are TGTGCCATCAGTGAGTCAGGGACAGGCCGCTCCTACGAGCAGTACTTC. It specifies CAISESGTGRSYEQYF.